The text below deals with one TCR beta chain. The antigen is not known. The data are from a study of T-cell reconstitution after alpha-beta-depleted transplantation in children. Study-wide results and caveats: Several hundred graft clones that had expanded were reportedly the source of alpha-beta T cells about two months after transplant. At one year after transplant, newly produced T cells mostly accounted for T-cell counts and diversity.

The germline V and J ends were trimmed by 1 base and 0 bases, with 15 bases remaining between them. The V gene's germline CDR1 is LGHDT and CDR2 YNNKEL (reference sequence). The CDR3 loop spans 17 amino acids. Unique molecular identifiers tagged the TCRbeta library. TCRdb ran MiXCR on the PCR reads and lists one entry per CDR3 protein. In the table there are about 220,000 distinct CDR3 sequences, 17% of which are singletons. The sequence was obtained from a male patient between 2 and 10 years old who had a stem cell transplant for acute lymphoblastic leukemia, so the T cells may come from the graft donor. The chain links TRBV3-1 to TRBJ1-2, with D possibly matching TRBD1 (5 bases). Sequenced material: PBMCs, mostly from graft donor cells, taken 360 days after TCRalphabeta/CD19-depleted stem cell transplant. For the CDR3, the DNA is TGTGCCAGCAGCCAAGTTCGACGGTCAGGGACTAACTATGGCTACACCTTC. Translated, it gives CASSQVRRSGTNYGYTF.